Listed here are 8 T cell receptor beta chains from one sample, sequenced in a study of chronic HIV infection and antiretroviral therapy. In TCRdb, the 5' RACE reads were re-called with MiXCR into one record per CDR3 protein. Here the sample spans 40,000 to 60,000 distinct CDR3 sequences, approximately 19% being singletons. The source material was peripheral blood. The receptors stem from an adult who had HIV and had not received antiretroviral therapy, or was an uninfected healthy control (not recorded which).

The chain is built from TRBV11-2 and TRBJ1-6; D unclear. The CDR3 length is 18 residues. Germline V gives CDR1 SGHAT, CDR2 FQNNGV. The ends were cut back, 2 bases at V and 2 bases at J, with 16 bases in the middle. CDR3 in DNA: TGTGCCAGCAGCTTACGGAAAATCGGGCAGGCCTATAATTCACCCCTCCACTTT. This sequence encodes CASSLRKIGQAYNSPLHF.

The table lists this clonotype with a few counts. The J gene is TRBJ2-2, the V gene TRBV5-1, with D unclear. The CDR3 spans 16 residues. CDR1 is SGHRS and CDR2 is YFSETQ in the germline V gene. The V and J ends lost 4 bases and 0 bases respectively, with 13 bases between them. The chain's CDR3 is CASSETWLANTGELFF. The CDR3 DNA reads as TGCGCCAGCAGCGAGACGTGGCTAGCGAACACCGGGGAGCTGTTTTTT.

The CDR3, as DNA: TGTGCCGCCGTTTCTGTAGGGAAGCAGTACTTC. This sequence encodes CAAVSVGKQYF. The V call is TRBV27, the J call TRBJ2-7; D ambiguous. V lost 11 bases and J lost 8, with 16 bases in between. Germline loops: CDR1 MNHEY, CDR2 SMNVEV (reference sequence). CDR3 length: 11 amino acids.

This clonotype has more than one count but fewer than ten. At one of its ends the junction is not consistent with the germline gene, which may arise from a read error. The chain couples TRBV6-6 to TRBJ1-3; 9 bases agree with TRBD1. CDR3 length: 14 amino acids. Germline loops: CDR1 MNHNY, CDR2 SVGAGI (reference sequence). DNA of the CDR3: TGTGCCAGCAGCTCCGGGACAGGGAATATCCCGTGTGTTTTT. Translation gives CASSSGTGNIPCVF.

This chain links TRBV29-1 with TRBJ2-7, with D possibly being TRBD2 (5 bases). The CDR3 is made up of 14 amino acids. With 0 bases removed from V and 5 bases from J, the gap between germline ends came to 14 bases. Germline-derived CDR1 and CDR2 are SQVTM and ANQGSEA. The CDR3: CSVEDLGSFDEQYF. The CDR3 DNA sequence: TGCAGCGTTGAAGATCTAGGGAGTTTCGACGAGCAGTACTTC.

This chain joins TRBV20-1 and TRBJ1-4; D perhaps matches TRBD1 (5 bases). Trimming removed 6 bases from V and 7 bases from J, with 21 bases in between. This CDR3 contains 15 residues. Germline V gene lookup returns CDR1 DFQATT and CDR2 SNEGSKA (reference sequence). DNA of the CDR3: TGCAGTGCAAGAACGAGGGGTGTACGGAGTGAAAAACTGTTTTTT. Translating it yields CSARTRGVRSEKLFF.

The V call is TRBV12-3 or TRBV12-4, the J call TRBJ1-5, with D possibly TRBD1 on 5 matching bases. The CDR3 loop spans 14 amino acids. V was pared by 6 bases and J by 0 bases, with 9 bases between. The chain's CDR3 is CASRPTDSNQPQHF. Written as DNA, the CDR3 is TGTGCCAGCAGACCGACAGATAGCAATCAGCCCCAGCATTTT.

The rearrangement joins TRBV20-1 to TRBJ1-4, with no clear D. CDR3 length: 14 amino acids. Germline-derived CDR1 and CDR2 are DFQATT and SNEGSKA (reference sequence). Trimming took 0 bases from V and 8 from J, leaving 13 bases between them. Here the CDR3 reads CSARDGQTGEKLFF. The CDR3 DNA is TGCAGTGCTAGAGATGGGCAGACCGGCGAAAAACTGTTTTTT.